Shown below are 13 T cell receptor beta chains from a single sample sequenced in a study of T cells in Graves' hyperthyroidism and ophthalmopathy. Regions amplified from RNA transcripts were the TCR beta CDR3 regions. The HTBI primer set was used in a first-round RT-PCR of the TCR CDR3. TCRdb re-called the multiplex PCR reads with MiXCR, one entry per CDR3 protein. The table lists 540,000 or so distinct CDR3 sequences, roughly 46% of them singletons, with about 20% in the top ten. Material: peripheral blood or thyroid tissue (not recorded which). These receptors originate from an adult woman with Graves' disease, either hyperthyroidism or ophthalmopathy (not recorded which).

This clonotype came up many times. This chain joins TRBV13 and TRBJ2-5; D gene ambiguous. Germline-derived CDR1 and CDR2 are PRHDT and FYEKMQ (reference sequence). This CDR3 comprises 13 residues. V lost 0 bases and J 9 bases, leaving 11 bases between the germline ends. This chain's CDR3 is CASSLGLKSAQYF. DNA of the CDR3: TGTGCCAGCAGCTTAGGCCTAAAGTCGGCCCAGTACTTC.

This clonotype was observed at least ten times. CDR3 amino acids: CAISAQPRPTGELFF. CDR3 nucleotides: TGTGCCATCAGTGCTCAACCGAGACCCACCGGGGAGCTGTTTTTT. This rearrangement joins TRBV10-3 to TRBJ2-2; no definite D call. V was pared by 4 bases and J by 4 bases, with 13 bases between. This CDR3 comprises 15 residues. The germline V gene has CDR1 ENHRY and CDR2 SYGVKD.

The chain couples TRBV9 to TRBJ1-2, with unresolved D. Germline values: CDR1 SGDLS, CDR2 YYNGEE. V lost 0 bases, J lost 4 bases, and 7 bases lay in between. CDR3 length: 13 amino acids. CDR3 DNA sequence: TGTGCCAGCAGCGTAGACCCCGTCTATGGCTACACCTTC. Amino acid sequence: CASSVDPVYGYTF.

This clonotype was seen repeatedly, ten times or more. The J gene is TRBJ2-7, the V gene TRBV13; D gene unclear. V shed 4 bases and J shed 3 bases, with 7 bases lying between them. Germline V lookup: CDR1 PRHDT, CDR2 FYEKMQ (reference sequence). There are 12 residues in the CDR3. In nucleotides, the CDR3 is TGTGCCAGCAGCTCTGGAAACTACGAGCAGTACTTC. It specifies CASSSGNYEQYF.

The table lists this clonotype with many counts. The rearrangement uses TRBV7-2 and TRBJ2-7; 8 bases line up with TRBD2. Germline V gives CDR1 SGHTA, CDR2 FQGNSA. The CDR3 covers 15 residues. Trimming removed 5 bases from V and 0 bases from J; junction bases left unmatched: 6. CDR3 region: CASSTDGTSSYEQYF. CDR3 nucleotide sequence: TGTGCCAGCAGCACAGACGGGACTAGCTCCTACGAGCAGTACTTC.

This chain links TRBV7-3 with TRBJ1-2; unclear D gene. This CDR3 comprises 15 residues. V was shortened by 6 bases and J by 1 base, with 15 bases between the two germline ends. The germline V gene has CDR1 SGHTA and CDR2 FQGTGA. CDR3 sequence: CASSARGRRNYGYTF. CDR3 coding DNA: TGTGCCAGCAGTGCTAGAGGTCGGCGTAACTATGGCTACACCTTC.

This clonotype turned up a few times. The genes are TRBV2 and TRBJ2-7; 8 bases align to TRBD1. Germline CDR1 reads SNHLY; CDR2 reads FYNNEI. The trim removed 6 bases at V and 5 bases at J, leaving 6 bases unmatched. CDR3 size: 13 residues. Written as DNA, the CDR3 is TGTGCCAGCAGCAACAGGGGGGTGGACGAGCAGTACTTC. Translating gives CASSNRGVDEQYF. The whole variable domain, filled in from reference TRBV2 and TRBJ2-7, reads EPEVTQTPSHQVTQMGQEVILRCVPISNHLYFYWYRQILGQKVEFLVSFYNNEISEKSEIFDDQFSVERPDGSNFTLKIRSTKLEDSAMYFCASSNRGVDEQYFGPGTRLTVT.

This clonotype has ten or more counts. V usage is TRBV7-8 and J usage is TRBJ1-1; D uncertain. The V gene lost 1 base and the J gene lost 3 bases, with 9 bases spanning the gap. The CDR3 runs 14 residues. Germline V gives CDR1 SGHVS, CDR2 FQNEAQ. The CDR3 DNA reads TGTGCCAGCAGCTTAGGCTTCGGGGACACTGAAGCTTTCTTT. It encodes CASSLGFGDTEAFF. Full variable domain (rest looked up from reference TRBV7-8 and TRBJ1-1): GAGVSQSPRYKVAKRGQDVALRCDPISGHVSLFWYQQALGQGPEFLTYFQNEAQLDKSGLPSDRFFAERPEGSVSTLKIQRTQQEDSAVYLCASSLGFGDTEAFFGQGTRLTVV.

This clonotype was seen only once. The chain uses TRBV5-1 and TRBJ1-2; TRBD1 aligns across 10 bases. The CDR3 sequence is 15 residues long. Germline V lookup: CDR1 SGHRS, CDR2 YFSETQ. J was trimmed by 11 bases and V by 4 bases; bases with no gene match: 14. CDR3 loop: CASSPQTGGAKRYTF. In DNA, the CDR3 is TGCGCCAGCAGCCCCCAGACAGGGGGCGCGAAGAGGTACACCTTC.

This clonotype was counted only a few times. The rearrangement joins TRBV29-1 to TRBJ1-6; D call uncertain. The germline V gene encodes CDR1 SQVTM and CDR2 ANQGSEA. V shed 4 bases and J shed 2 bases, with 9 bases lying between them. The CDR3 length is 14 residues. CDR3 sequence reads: CSVADAAYNSPLHF. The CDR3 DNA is TGCAGCGTTGCAGATGCCGCCTATAATTCACCCCTCCACTTT. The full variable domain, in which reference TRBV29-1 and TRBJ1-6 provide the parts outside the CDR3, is SAVISQKPSRDICQRGTSLTIQCQVDSQVTMMFWYRQQPGQSLTLIATANQGSEATYESGFVIDKFPISRPNLTFSTLTVSNMSPEDSSIYLCSVADAAYNSPLHFGNGTRLTVT.

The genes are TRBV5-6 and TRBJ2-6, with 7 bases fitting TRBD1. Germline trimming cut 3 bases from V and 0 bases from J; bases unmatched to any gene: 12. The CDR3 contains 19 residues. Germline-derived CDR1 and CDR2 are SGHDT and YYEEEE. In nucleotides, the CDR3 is TGTGCCAGCAGCTGGGGAGCAGGGGGAGAGAGCTCTGGGGCCAACGTCCTGACTTTC. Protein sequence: CASSWGAGGESSGANVLTF.

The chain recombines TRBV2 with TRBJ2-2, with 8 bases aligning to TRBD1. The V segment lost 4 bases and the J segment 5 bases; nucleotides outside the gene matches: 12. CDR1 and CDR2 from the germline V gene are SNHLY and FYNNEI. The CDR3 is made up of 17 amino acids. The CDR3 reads CASSASNPDRETGELFF. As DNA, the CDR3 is TGTGCCAGCAGTGCTTCCAACCCGGACAGGGAAACCGGGGAGCTGTTTTTT.

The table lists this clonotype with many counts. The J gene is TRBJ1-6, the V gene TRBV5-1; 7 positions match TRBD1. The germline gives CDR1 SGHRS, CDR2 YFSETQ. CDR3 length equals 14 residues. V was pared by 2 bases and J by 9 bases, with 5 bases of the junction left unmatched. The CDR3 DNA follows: TGCGCCAGCAGCTTCGGACAGGCGGGTTCACCCCTCCACTTT. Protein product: CASSFGQAGSPLHF.